This T cell receptor beta chain was recorded in a study of T cell responses to AZD1222 COVID-19 vaccine. Sequencing used immunoSEQ multiplex PCR; TCRdb keeps in-frame clones, though not all of them. The table shows 150,000 to 200,000 clones, with over 80% occurring only once. V was clipped by 7 bases and J by 4 bases, with 12 bases between them. This CDR3 region has 13 residues. Germline CDR1 reads MNHEY; CDR2 reads SVGAGI. The source material was peripheral blood, sampled on day 0 of AZD1222 vaccination. The sequence was obtained from an adult in good health. The V and J genes are TRBV6-5 and TRBJ2-3; D might be TRBD2 (6 bases). The CDR3 bases are TGTGCCAGCAAAGGACTAACCCCAGATACGCAGTATTTT. Translating gives CASKGLTPDTQYF.